This TCR beta chain was identified in a study of shared clonotypes between healthy human individuals. Profiled with immunoSEQ multiplex PCR; TCRdb holds only in-frame clones, not every one. The sample holds a few million clones; around 93% are singletons and the top ten take about 0.41%. Germline V gene sequence: CDR1 MNHEY, CDR2 SVGAGI. V was pared by 6 bases and J by 1 base, with 10 bases between. The CDR3 sequence is 14 residues long. This clonotype originated in a young man in good health. Some clones in this sample may be carry-over from other donors' samples. The source material was naive CD4+ T cells from PBMCs. This sample's subset: CD45RA+ positively selected. The chain has TRBV6-5 and TRBJ1-3, with D possibly TRBD1 on 5 matching bases. The CDR3 nucleotides read TGTGCCAGCAGCCGACAGATTTCTGGAAACACCATATATTTT. This codes for CASSRQISGNTIYF.